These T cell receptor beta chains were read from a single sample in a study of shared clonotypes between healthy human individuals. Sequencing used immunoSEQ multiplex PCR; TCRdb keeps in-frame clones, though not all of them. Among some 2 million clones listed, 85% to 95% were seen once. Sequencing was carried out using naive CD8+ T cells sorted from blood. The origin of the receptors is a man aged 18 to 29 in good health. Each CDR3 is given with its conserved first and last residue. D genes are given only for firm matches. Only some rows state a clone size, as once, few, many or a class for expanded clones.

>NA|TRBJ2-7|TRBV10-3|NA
CAISLDTTYEQYF
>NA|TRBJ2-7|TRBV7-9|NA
CASSEQSYEQYF
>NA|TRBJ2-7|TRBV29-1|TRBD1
CSVEDSKTGKGEQYF
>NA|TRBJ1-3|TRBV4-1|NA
CASSQGGEGKGNTIYF
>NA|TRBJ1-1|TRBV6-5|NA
CASSHYGEGYTEAFF
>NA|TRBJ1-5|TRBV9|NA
CASSVGLNQPQHF
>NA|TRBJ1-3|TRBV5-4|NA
CASSLGGAGNTIYF
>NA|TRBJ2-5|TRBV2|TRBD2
CASSETSGGYLGETQYF
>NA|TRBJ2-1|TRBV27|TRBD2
CASSTSGSYNEQFF
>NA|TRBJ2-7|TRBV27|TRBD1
CASSLLRDRGSYEQYF
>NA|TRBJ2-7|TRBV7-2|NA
CASSFPGLQYEQYF
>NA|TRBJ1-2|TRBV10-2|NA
CASSESGRNYYGYTF
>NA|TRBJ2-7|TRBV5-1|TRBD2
CASSGGPSGDTYEQYF
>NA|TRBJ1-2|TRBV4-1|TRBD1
CASSQVTGPNYGYTF
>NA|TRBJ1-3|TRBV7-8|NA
CASSHGGIGNGNTIYF
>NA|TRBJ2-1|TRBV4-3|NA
CASSQDSEARYNEQFF
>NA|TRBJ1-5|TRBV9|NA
CASSVGGGNQPQHF
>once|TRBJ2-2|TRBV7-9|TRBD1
CASSLVGQAEGYTGELFF
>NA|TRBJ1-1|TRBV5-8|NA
CASSGMLVENTEAFF
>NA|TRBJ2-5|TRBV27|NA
CASSPIGQQETQYF
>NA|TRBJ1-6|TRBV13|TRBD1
CASSLAGTGYWSPLHF
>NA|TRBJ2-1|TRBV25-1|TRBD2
CASSEYGAGEYNEQFF
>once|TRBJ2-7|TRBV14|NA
CASSQYVTGYEQYF
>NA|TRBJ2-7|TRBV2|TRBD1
CASSGQGLSYEQYF
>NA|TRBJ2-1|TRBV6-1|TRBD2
CASRWEGYNEQFF
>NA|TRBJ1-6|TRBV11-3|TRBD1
CASSLTGGDSPLHF
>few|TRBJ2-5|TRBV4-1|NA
CASSQDWEETQYF
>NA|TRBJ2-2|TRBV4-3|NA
CASSQGVLTGELFF
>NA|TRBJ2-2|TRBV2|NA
CAGRGWATGELFF
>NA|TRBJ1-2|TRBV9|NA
CASSVSWQGNYGYTF
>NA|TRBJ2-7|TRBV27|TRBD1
CASSGTGIFEQYF
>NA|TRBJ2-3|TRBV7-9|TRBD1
CANGTGGTDTQYF
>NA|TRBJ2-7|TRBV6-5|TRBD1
CASSYSLQGAEEQYF
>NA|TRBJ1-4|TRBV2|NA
CASSVRQVATNEKLFF
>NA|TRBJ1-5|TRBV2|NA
CASSEARGTVSNQPQHF
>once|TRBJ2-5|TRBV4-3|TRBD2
CASSQVFAGEGTQYF
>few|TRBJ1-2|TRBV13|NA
CASSLGLTGLIDGYTF
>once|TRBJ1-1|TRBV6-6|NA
CASSYGAPNTEAFF
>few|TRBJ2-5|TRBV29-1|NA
CSSLLETQYF
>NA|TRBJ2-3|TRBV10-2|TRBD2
CASSESEGLATTDTQYF
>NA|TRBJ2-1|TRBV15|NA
CATSRDDNEQFF
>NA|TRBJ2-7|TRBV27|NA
CASRSGLVEQYF
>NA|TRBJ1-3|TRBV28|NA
CASSWGGMRGNTIYF